One and the same sample provided the 14 T cell receptor beta chains below, sequenced in a study of beta chain features in type 1 diabetes (dated by TCRdb to 2017 to 2018). The research as a whole found: A moderate but significant shortening of TCRB CDR3 length was observed in type 1 diabetes patients in all four CD4+ subsets.

The library was produced with the immunoSEQ multiplex PCR assay. All of the isolated RNA was reverse transcribed with the High Capacity cDNA Reverse Transcription Kit, so expressed TCRB transcripts were sequenced. Sourced from immuneACCESS, this table was stored by TCRdb with only in-frame sequences that have V and J called. A share of the clones is absent; for the studies checked, an unresolved V gene accounts for under half, and the remainder has no known explanation. This sample is represented by under 130,000 clones; approximately 30% of them were singletons. 0.53% of the sample belongs to the ten largest clones. Their cognate antigens are unknown. The sequencing input was central memory CD4+ T cells from blood. These receptors all come from a woman aged 18-35 years with type 1 diabetes.

The chain couples TRBV18 to TRBJ2-7, with D possibly matching TRBD2 (5 bases). The germline V gene has CDR1 KGHSH and CDR2 LQKENI. This CDR3 comprises 15 residues. Trimming stripped 2 bases from V and 4 bases from J, with 15 bases between. The CDR3 DNA sequence: TGTGCCAGCTCACCAGCGGCAGCGTCGGGATACGAGCAGTACTTC. This translates into CASSPAAASGYEQYF. Looking up the rest from reference TRBV18 and TRBJ2-7 gives the full variable domain: NAGVMQNPRHLVRRRGQEARLRCSPMKGHSHVYWYRQLPEEGLKFMVYLQKENIIDESGMPKERFSAEFPKEGPSILRIQQVVRGDSAAYFCASSPAAASGYEQYFGPGTRLTVT.

The chain employs TRBV18 and TRBJ2-3; maybe TRBD2 (5 bases). Germline CDR1 is KGHSH and CDR2 is LQKENI. The CDR3 extends over 15 amino acids. The V end was cut by 6 bases, the J end by 2 bases, with 15 bases between. CDR3 loop: CASSPGYAHTDTQYF. CDR3 coding DNA: TGTGCCAGCTCCCCGGGATACGCACACACAGATACGCAGTATTTT.

The V call is TRBV9, the J call TRBJ2-5; D not resolved. This CDR3 contains 13 residues. The V end was cut by 0 bases, the J end by 5 bases, with 8 bases between. Germline V gene sequence: CDR1 SGDLS, CDR2 YYNGEE. CDR3 in amino acids: CASSVAEMETQYF. The CDR3 nucleotides are TGTGCCAGCAGCGTAGCTGAGATGGAGACCCAGTACTTC.

This chain uses TRBV5-5 with TRBJ2-7, with 11 bases that match TRBD1. J gave up 2 bases and V 4 bases, and 14 bases lay outside the gene matches. Germline CDR1 and CDR2: SGHKS and YYEKEE (reference sequence). The length of the CDR3 is 18 residues. Here the CDR3 DNA reads TGTGCCAGCAGCCCCCACCTCTGGACAGGGGGCTCGACCTACGAGCAGTACGTC. Encoded protein: CASSPHLWTGGSTYEQYV.

The rearrangement uses TRBV4-2 and TRBJ2-2; D unclear. This CDR3 region has 16 residues. Between the trimmed V and J ends, which lost 0 bases and 0 bases, there was a span of 8 bases. Germline V gene sequence: CDR1 LGHNA, CDR2 YNFKEQ. The CDR3 DNA is TGTGCCAGCAGCCAAGAGAGGTTAACGAACACCGGGGAGCTGTTTTTT. Translated, it gives CASSQERLTNTGELFF.

This chain uses TRBV5-1 with TRBJ2-3; 7 bases map to TRBD1. In germline, CDR1 is SGHRS, CDR2 YFSETQ. V was clipped by 4 bases and J by 0 bases; unmatched bases: 5. There are 15 residues in the CDR3. The CDR3 DNA follows: TGCGCCAGCAGCCCCTGGACAGGAAGCACAGATACGCAGTATTTT. It specifies CASSPWTGSTDTQYF.

Only a few counts were recorded for this clone. The gene calls are TRBV5-6 and TRBJ2-1, with 9 bases matching TRBD2. The CDR3 spans 16 residues. The germline CDR1 and CDR2 sequences are SGHDT and YYEEEE. V gave up 2 bases and J gave up 7 bases; unmatched junction bases: 10. CDR3 sequence reads: CASSFSGTSRYNEQFF. Here the CDR3 DNA reads TGTGCCAGCAGCTTTTCCGGGACTAGCAGGTATAATGAGCAGTTCTTC.

The chain joins TRBV2 to TRBJ1-2, with D hard to call. This CDR3 has 12 amino acids. The germline V and J ends were trimmed by 5 bases and 8 bases, with 12 bases remaining between them. Per the germline V gene, CDR1 is SNHLY and CDR2 is FYNNEI. The CDR3 bases are TGTGCCAGCAGTCCTCGGGAGTCAGGCTACACCTTC. Protein: CASSPRESGYTF.

This clone was found a few times. Written as DNA, the CDR3 is TGTGCCAGCAGCGATTCCAACAGGGGACAGCCCCAGCATTTT. It translates to CASSDSNRGQPQHF. The rearrangement joins TRBV7-2 to TRBJ1-5, with 7 bases identical to TRBD1. The CDR3 runs 14 residues. Germline trimming cut 5 bases from V and 7 bases from J; bases unmatched to any gene: 8. Germline CDR1 SGHTA, CDR2 FQGNSA.

The chain uses TRBV9 and TRBJ2-7, with D maybe TRBD1 (6 bases). Looked up from germline, CDR1 is SGDLS and CDR2 is YYNGEE. Trimming removed 1 base at V and 4 bases at J, with 12 bases between. This CDR3 comprises 14 residues. As DNA, the CDR3 is TGTGCCAGCAGCGTACGGGACACCCCTTACGAGCAGTACGTC. Protein sequence: CASSVRDTPYEQYV.

The V gene is TRBV28, the J gene TRBJ1-2, with a tentative D call TRBD1 (5 bases). Germline V lookup: CDR1 MDHEN, CDR2 SYDVKM. The germline V and J ends were trimmed by 2 bases and 7 bases, with 8 bases remaining between them. The CDR3 consists of 12 residues. The CDR3 loop reads CASSLQGGGYTF. The CDR3 DNA sequence: TGTGCCAGCAGTTTACAGGGTGGTGGCTACACCTTC.

The J gene is TRBJ2-5, the V gene TRBV5-4; 9 bases agree with TRBD1. The germline CDR1 and CDR2 sequences are SGHNT and YYREEE (reference sequence). There are 15 residues in the CDR3. Trimming removed 4 bases from V and 5 bases from J; junction bases left unmatched: 9. The CDR3 spells CASSPQGAGGETQYF. CDR3 nucleotide sequence: TGTGCCAGCAGCCCACAGGGGGCAGGCGGGGAGACCCAGTACTTC.

This chain joins TRBV18 and TRBJ2-3, with D unclear. Germline CDR1 reads KGHSH; CDR2 reads LQKENI. The V end lost 6 bases, the J end lost 0 bases, and 10 bases lay between the germline ends. The CDR3 consists of 14 residues. The CDR3 DNA sequence: TGTGCCAGCTCGCCGGTGTCTAGCACAGATACGCAGTATTTT. Translating it yields CASSPVSSTDTQYF. Based on the CDR3 plus reference TRBV18 and TRBJ2-3, the full variable domain is NAGVMQNPRHLVRRRGQEARLRCSPMKGHSHVYWYRQLPEEGLKFMVYLQKENIIDESGMPKERFSAEFPKEGPSILRIQQVVRGDSAAYFCASSPVSSTDTQYFGPGTRLTVL.

This rearrangement joins TRBV5-4 to TRBJ2-1; 7 positions agree with TRBD1. The trim removed 3 bases at V and 0 bases at J, leaving 6 bases unmatched. The length of the CDR3 is 16 residues. Germline loops: CDR1 SGHNT, CDR2 YYREEE (reference sequence). CDR3 bases: TGTGCCAGCAGCTCCGGGACAGCGCTCTCCTACAATGAGCAGTTCTTC. This encodes CASSSGTALSYNEQFF. The whole variable domain, remainder taken from reference TRBV5-4 and TRBJ2-1, is ETGVTQSPTHLIKTRGQQVTLRCSSQSGHNTVSWYQQALGQGPQFIFQYYREEENGRGNFPPRFSGLQFPNYSSELNVNALELDDSALYLCASSSGTALSYNEQFFGPGTRLTVL.